The clone carrying this T cell receptor beta chain was seen many times. V lost 0 bases, J lost 7 bases, and 10 bases stayed unmatched. This CDR3 comprises 17 residues. The germline CDR1 and CDR2 sequences are MNHNY and SVGAGI (reference sequence). The data belong to a study of T-cell memory formation after mild COVID-19. TCRdb itself ran the 5' RACE reads through MiXCR, one entry per CDR3 protein. Here the sample spans a few hundred thousand distinct CDR3 sequences, 20% to 30% being singletons. The sequence derives from an adult woman who had mild COVID-19 (a few samples of this study predate the infection). Cell type and time point are not known. V and J are TRBV6-6 and TRBJ2-1; 9 bases are shared with TRBD2. The sequenced sample was PBMCs or a T cell subset sorted from them (not recorded which). The CDR3 nucleotides are TGTGCCAGCAGTTACTCTCCCTGGCGGGAGGGCCAAAATGAGCAGTTCTTC. Its protein product is CASSYSPWREGQNEQFF.